A selection of T cell receptor beta chains follows, all from one sample in a study of cytomegalovirus exposure and HLA in healthy donors. The assay was immunoSEQ multiplex PCR, and TCRdb's table has in-frame clones only and misses some. The data contain roughly 99,000 clones, over 75% of them singletons. Specimen: PBMCs. These TCRs come from a man aged 25 to 45 in good health and CMV-seronegative. Both conserved end residues are part of each CDR3. The D gene is left open where the match is weak. Clone size is given for some rows only: seen once, a few or many times, or a class if the clone is expanded.

clone_size cdr3_length j_call v_call d_call cdr3_nt cdr3_aa
- 14 TRBJ2-7 TRBV14 TRBD1 TGTGCCAGCAGCCTCAGGACAGGTCCCTACGAGCAGTACTTC CASSLRTGPYEQYF
- 15 TRBJ2-1 TRBV7-6 TRBD2 TGTGCCAGCAGCTTAGTCGGGACTAGCGGCAATGAGCAGTTCTTC CASSLVGTSGNEQFF
- 12 TRBJ1-1 TRBV10-3 - TGTGCCATCGGGCAGGGGAACACTGAAGCTTTCTTT CAIGQGNTEAFF
few 17 TRBJ2-1 TRBV4-1 TRBD2 TGCGCCAGCAGTCCCGGACTAGCGGTGAGCTCCTACAATGAGCAGTTCTTC CASSPGLAVSSYNEQFF
- 16 TRBJ2-4 TRBV9 - TGTGCCAGCAGCCCAAAGCCCTACCTAGCCAAAAACATTCAGTACTTC CASSPKPYLAKNIQYF
- 13 TRBJ1-1 TRBV30 - TGTGCCTGGAGTGCAGGGGACAACACTGAAGCTTTCTTT CAWSAGDNTEAFF
- 15 TRBJ2-2 TRBV6-4 - TGTGCCAGCAGTGACTCCGGACAAAACACCGGGGAGCTGTTTTTT CASSDSGQNTGELFF
- 11 TRBJ2-7 TRBV27 - TGTGCCAGCTCCCCGGGTGGGGAGCAGTACTTC CASSPGGEQYF
few 13 TRBJ2-5 TRBV6-5 - TGTGCCAGCAGTTATGAGGTCCAAGAGACCCAGTACTTC CASSYEVQETQYF
- 15 TRBJ2-7 TRBV28 TRBD2 TGTGCCAGCAGTTTTCCCGCGGGGGGCACCTACGAGCAGTACTTC CASSFPAGGTYEQYF
- 11 TRBJ1-2 TRBV21-1 - TGTGCCAGCAGCAGGCACCATGGCTACACCTTC CASSRHHGYTF
- 15 TRBJ1-1 TRBV6-5 - TGTGCCAGCAGTTACTCCGTGGAGGGTTTAGCTGAAGCTTTCTTT CASSYSVEGLAEAFF
- 14 TRBJ1-1 TRBV7-9 - TGTGCCAGCACCTCGTTGTCCCTGGCCACTGAAGCTTTCTTT CASTSLSLATEAFF
- 16 TRBJ2-1 TRBV7-8 - TGTGCCAGCAGCTTAATGGTTCGCGGGTCGGGCAATGAGCAGTTCTTC CASSLMVRGSGNEQFF
few 14 TRBJ2-3 TRBV6-6 TRBD2 TGTGCCAGCACCGTTGCTAGCGGGATGGATACGCAGTATTTT CASTVASGMDTQYF
- 15 TRBJ1-2 TRBV5-1 TRBD1 TGCGCCAGCAGCCAGTCCGGGACAGAGACGGATGGCTACACCTTC CASSQSGTETDGYTF
- 13 TRBJ2-4 TRBV6-1 - TGTGCCAGCACAGCATGGTCAGGGGACATTCAGTACTTC CASTAWSGDIQYF
- 13 TRBJ2-5 TRBV9 - TGTGCCAGCAGCTCCGAGGGTGAAGAGACCCAGTACTTC CASSSEGEETQYF
- 15 TRBJ2-7 TRBV7-6 - TGTGCCAGCAGCTGGACACAGGAATTACCCTACGAGCAGTACTTC CASSWTQELPYEQYF